Listed here are 8 T cell receptor beta chains from one sample, sequenced in a study of vaccination and CD4 T cells after COVID-19. The assay that was used to sequence DNA from cultured CD4+ T cells was the Oncomine TCR Beta short-read assay. Extraction of genomic DNA was performed on cultured CD4+ T cells. MiXCR, run by TCRdb on the PCR reads, gives a single entry per CDR3 protein. The table includes about 10,000 distinct CDR3 sequences, nearly 35% detected once. This sample's treatment: approximately 9-day PBMC culture with coronavirus spike peptide pools or control peptides (ViraFEST assay). CD4+ T cells that came from the unexposed donor were collected before the COVID-19 pandemic (2011-2018). These receptors have no identified antigens. The sequencing sample was made of CD4+ T cells from blood, cultured in vitro. These receptor sequences come from a human donor in good health.

This clonotype was seen a handful of times. The rearrangement uses TRBV27 and TRBJ1-2; no firm D call. The V gene lost 0 bases and the J gene lost 4 bases, with 12 bases spanning the gap. CDR1 and CDR2 (germline): MNHEY, SMNVEV (reference sequence). There are 15 residues in the CDR3. CDR3: CASSLSRTGFYGYTF. In nucleotides, the CDR3 is TGTGCCAGCAGTTTATCCCGGACGGGGTTCTATGGCTACACCTTC.

This clonotype appeared a few times. The CDR3 loop is CASSYRDRGGEQYF. CDR3 coding DNA: TGTGCCAGCAGTTATAGGGACAGGGGAGGCGAGCAGTACTTC. The rearrangement uses TRBV6-5 and TRBJ2-7; 10 bases are a match to TRBD1. The V segment lost 3 bases and the J segment 6 bases; nucleotides outside the gene matches: 5. The germline V gene encodes CDR1 MNHEY and CDR2 SVGAGI. The CDR3 spans 14 residues.

This clonotype appeared a few times. The chain is built from TRBV6-1 and TRBJ2-1; D is tentatively TRBD1 or TRBD2 (6 bases each). CDR1 MNHNS and CDR2 SASEGT come from the germline V gene. The V end lost 7 bases, the J end lost 5 bases, and 15 bases lay between the germline ends. The CDR3 length is 14 residues. The CDR3 reads CASKIGGTDNEQFF. CDR3 in DNA: TGTGCCAGCAAGATAGGGGGGACCGACAATGAGCAGTTCTTC.

This chain links TRBV5-1 with TRBJ2-3; tentative D call: TRBD1 (6 bases). CDR1 is SGHRS, CDR2 YFSETQ, per germline. The CDR3 length is 15 residues. Trimming pared 0 bases from V and 2 bases from J, leaving 10 bases between. CDR3 loop: CASSLVGTHTDTQYF. The CDR3 DNA reads as TGCGCCAGCAGCTTGGTCGGGACACACACAGATACGCAGTATTTT.

The CDR3 here is CSARETGLGNQPQHF. CDR3 coding DNA: TGCAGTGCTAGGGAGACAGGTTTGGGCAATCAGCCCCAGCATTTT. This chain joins TRBV20-1 and TRBJ1-5; tentatively, D is TRBD1 (6 bases). The CDR3 is made up of 15 amino acids. V dropped 3 bases and J dropped 2 bases, with 14 bases sitting between them. Germline assignment: CDR1 DFQATT and CDR2 SNEGSKA (reference sequence).

This clonotype was seen more than once but under ten times. The V gene is TRBV7-3, the J gene TRBJ2-7, with D possibly matching TRBD2 (7 bases). CDR3 length equals 14 residues. V was trimmed by 3 bases and J by 3 bases, leaving 12 bases between them. Germline loops: CDR1 SGHTA, CDR2 FQGTGA. Here the CDR3 DNA reads TGTGCCAGCAGCTTGGGGGGGCCGAACTACGAGCAGTACTTC. This sequence encodes CASSLGGPNYEQYF.

The rearrangement uses TRBV2 and TRBJ2-2, with D perhaps TRBD1 or TRBD2 (5 bases each). V gave up 7 bases and J gave up 6 bases, with 15 bases separating them. The CDR3 consists of 14 residues. Germline loops: CDR1 SNHLY, CDR2 FYNNEI. The CDR3 is CASNVRGNAGELFF. Written as DNA, the CDR3 is TGTGCCAGCAATGTTCGGGGCAATGCCGGGGAGCTGTTTTTT. Full variable domain (remainder filled in from reference TRBV2 and TRBJ2-2): EPEVTQTPSHQVTQMGQEVILRCVPISNHLYFYWYRQILGQKVEFLVSFYNNEISEKSEIFDDQFSVERPDGSNFTLKIRSTKLEDSAMYFCASNVRGNAGELFFGEGSRLTVL.

The chain carries TRBV7-8 and TRBJ1-2; D is unresolved. This CDR3 region has 13 residues. The V end was cut by 2 bases, the J end by 2 bases, with 6 bases between. CDR1 and CDR2 from the germline V gene are SGHVS and FQNEAQ. In nucleotides, the CDR3 is TGTGCCAGCAGCTTAACACAGAACTATGGCTACACCTTC. Residues: CASSLTQNYGYTF.